The 19 T cell receptor beta chains below were found in one sample sequenced in a study of blood T cell repertoires in COVID-19. Libraries were prepared by immunoSEQ multiplex PCR; TCRdb keeps only in-frame clonotypes and omits some of them. The data contain about 200,000 clones, about 90% of them singletons. Sequencing input: PBMCs or T cells enriched from blood (not recorded which). The receptors come from a woman in her 30s with acute COVID-19.

The rearrangement uses TRBV7-9 and TRBJ2-1, with 8 bases that match TRBD1. This CDR3 comprises 19 residues. V dropped 5 bases and J dropped 4; count of bases not matched to a gene: 19. CDR1 is SEHNR, CDR2 FQNEAQ, per germline (reference sequence). The chain's CDR3 is CASSTNLAGTGRGYNEQFF. The DNA of the CDR3 is TGTGCCAGCAGCACGAACCTCGCCGGGACAGGTCGGGGGTACAATGAGCAGTTCTTC.

V usage is TRBV24-1 and J usage is TRBJ2-3, with 7 positions matching TRBD2. The V and J ends lost 4 bases and 4 bases, in that order; junction bases with no gene match: 7. Germline-derived CDR1 and CDR2 are KGHDR and SFDVKD. The length of the CDR3 is 15 residues. CDR3 nucleotide sequence: TGTGCCACCAGTGAAGAGGGGAGGGCTTCAGATACGCAGTATTTT. This codes for CATSEEGRASDTQYF.

The genes are TRBV27 and TRBJ2-7; a possible D gene is TRBD1 (6 bases). Germline V CDR1 and CDR2: MNHEY, SMNVEV (reference sequence). CDR3 size: 15 residues. V was pared by 5 bases and J by 2 bases, with 16 bases between. CDR3 in amino acids: CASSVLMDRTYEQYF. The CDR3 bases are TGTGCCAGCAGTGTGCTGATGGACAGAACCTACGAGCAGTACTTC.

This CDR3 reads CASSQKTGIDTQYF. CDR3 coding DNA: TGTGCCAGCTCACAAAAAACAGGGATAGATACGCAGTATTTT. The genes are TRBV18 and TRBJ2-3; perhaps TRBD1 as D (6 bases). CDR3 length: 14 amino acids. Per germline, CDR1 KGHSH and CDR2 LQKENI. V lost 4 bases and J lost 5, with 13 bases in between.

The table lists this clone with a count of one. The chain links TRBV4-3 to TRBJ2-7, with D possibly TRBD1 on 6 matching bases. Trimming pared 0 bases from V and 3 bases from J, leaving 9 bases between. There are 14 residues in the CDR3. CDR1 is LGHNA, CDR2 YSLEER, per germline. The CDR3 sequence is CASSQEQGDYEQYF. CDR3 DNA sequence: TGCGCCAGCAGCCAAGAACAGGGAGACTACGAGCAGTACTTC.

This clone was recorded a few times. V usage is TRBV13 and J usage is TRBJ2-7; possibly TRBD2 for D (6 bases). With 6 bases removed from V and 6 bases from J, the gap between germline ends came to 18 bases. Germline CDR1 is PRHDT and CDR2 is FYEKMQ (reference sequence). The CDR3 runs to 14 residues. CDR3 DNA sequence: TGTGCCAGCAGAAGGGCGGGGAGACGAACCGAGCAGTACTTC. Its translation is CASRRAGRRTEQYF.

This clone came up once. V is TRBV5-1 and J is TRBJ2-5; a possible D gene is TRBD1 (5 bases). Germline V gene sequence: CDR1 SGHRS, CDR2 YFSETQ. This CDR3 is built from 15 residues. Between the trimmed V and J ends, which lost 2 bases and 1 base, there was a span of 12 bases. The CDR3 reads CASSFQGAPQETQYF. CDR3 DNA sequence: TGCGCCAGCAGCTTCCAGGGCGCCCCCCAAGAGACCCAGTACTTC.

The chain combines TRBV9 with TRBJ2-3; 8 nucleotides match TRBD1. Germline values: CDR1 SGDLS, CDR2 YYNGEE. V was pared by 0 bases and J by 2 bases, with 5 bases of the junction left unmatched. The CDR3 runs to 16 residues. This chain's CDR3 is CASSVAGGPSTDTQYF. The CDR3, as DNA: TGTGCCAGCAGCGTAGCAGGGGGCCCGTCCACAGATACGCAGTATTTT.

J is TRBJ1-1 and V is TRBV5-6; D call uncertain. V was shortened by 2 bases and J by 4 bases, with 18 bases between the two germline ends. This CDR3 is 16 amino acids long. CDR1 SGHDT and CDR2 YYEEEE come from the germline V gene. In DNA form, the CDR3 reads TGTGCCAGCAGCTTTGGGAGCACGCTTCGATCCACTGAAGCTTTCTTT. This codes for CASSFGSTLRSTEAFF.

This chain joins TRBV4-2 and TRBJ1-2; TRBD1 is a possible D gene (6 bases). The CDR3 loop spans 14 amino acids. CDR1 is LGHNA and CDR2 is YNFKEQ in the germline V gene. The V end lost 4 bases, the J end lost 0 bases, and 9 bases lay between the germline ends. CDR3 coding DNA: TGTGCCAGCAGCCTGAACAGGGCTAACTATGGCTACACCTTC. Its protein is CASSLNRANYGYTF.

This chain uses TRBV6-5 with TRBJ1-1; D might be TRBD1 (6 bases). CDR3 size: 14 residues. Trimming stripped 6 bases from V and 0 bases from J, with 11 bases between. Germline CDR1 is MNHEY and CDR2 is SVGAGI. The CDR3 nucleotides are TGTGCCAGCAGCCCGAGGACAGTGAACACTGAAGCTTTCTTT. Translating it yields CASSPRTVNTEAFF.

The V and J genes are TRBV4-3 and TRBJ1-2, with D perhaps TRBD1 (6 bases). Germline V gene lookup returns CDR1 LGHNA and CDR2 YSLEER. The CDR3 totals 16 residues. V was trimmed by 3 bases and J by 2 bases, leaving 16 bases between them. The DNA for the CDR3 is TGCGCCAGCAGCCAGGGGGCCGGGACGCCAAACTATGGCTACACCTTC. The encoded protein is CASSQGAGTPNYGYTF.

The chain has TRBV12-3 or TRBV12-4 and TRBJ1-4, with 7 bases fitting TRBD1. The CDR3 covers 13 residues. The V gene end was trimmed by 6 bases and the J gene end by 8 bases; junction bases not matched to a gene: 6. The CDR3 DNA is TGTGCCAGCAGCTCAGGGACAGTCGAAAAACTGTTTTTT. It yields the protein CASSSGTVEKLFF.

The rearrangement links TRBV5-8 to TRBJ2-3; 12 bases align to TRBD1. The V gene's germline CDR1 is SGHTS and CDR2 YDEGEE. Trimming cost V 3 bases and J 0 bases; bases outside gene matches: 5. This CDR3 has 17 amino acids. The CDR3 nucleotides are TGTGCCAGCAGCTCCGGGACAGGGGGCCCTAGCACAGATACGCAGTATTTT. This gives the protein CASSSGTGGPSTDTQYF.

The chain joins TRBV11-3 to TRBJ2-1; 13 bases are a match to TRBD2. The CDR3 runs to 16 residues. In germline, CDR1 is SGHNT, CDR2 YENEEA. The trim removed 1 base at V and 5 bases at J, leaving 2 bases unmatched. The CDR3 is CASSLGTSGRHNEQFF. In DNA, the CDR3 is TGTGCCAGCAGCTTAGGGACTAGCGGGAGACACAATGAGCAGTTCTTC.

The chain is built from TRBV19 and TRBJ1-1, with 7 bases aligning to TRBD1. This CDR3 comprises 17 residues. Germline CDR1 LNHDA, CDR2 SQIVND (reference sequence). V lost 7 bases and J lost 3; bases outside the gene matches: 17. Here the CDR3 reads CASIGGQPPRRDTEAFF. As DNA, the CDR3 is TGTGCCAGTATCGGGGGACAGCCGCCTCGGCGCGACACTGAAGCTTTCTTT.

This rearrangement joins TRBV5-4 to TRBJ2-7, with D possibly matching TRBD1 (6 bases). This CDR3 is 15 amino acids long. Trimming pared 4 bases from V and 2 bases from J, leaving 16 bases between. Germline assignment: CDR1 SGHNT and CDR2 YYREEE (reference sequence). CDR3 nucleotides: TGTGCCAGCAGCCCCCTCCAAGGGACAACCTACGAGCAGTACTTC. It translates to CASSPLQGTTYEQYF.

This chain uses TRBV25-1 with TRBJ1-2, with 7 bases identical to TRBD1. In germline, CDR1 is MGHDK, CDR2 SYGVNS. CDR3 length: 14 residues. V lost 5 bases, J lost 3 bases, and 6 bases stayed unmatched. CDR3 DNA: TGTGCCAGCAGTTCCCCAGGGGGGTACTATGGCTACACCTTC. As protein: CASSSPGGYYGYTF.

Concerning this clone: This same CDR3 is encoded by further DNA sequences in the sample. The chain joins TRBV30 to TRBJ2-5; TRBD2 aligns across 11 bases. There are 14 residues in the CDR3. V lost 2 bases to trimming and J lost 4 bases; unmatched junction nucleotides: 3. Germline V gene sequence: CDR1 GTSNPN, CDR2 SVGIG (reference sequence). The CDR3 spells CAWSLAGGRETQYF. The CDR3 bases are TGTGCCTGGAGTCTAGCGGGGGGTCGAGAGACCCAGTACTTC. The full variable domain, rest sourced from reference TRBV30 and TRBJ2-5, is SQTIHQWPATLVQPVGSPLSLECTVEGTSNPNLYWYRQAAGRGLQLLFYSVGIGQISSEVPQNLSASRPQDRQFILSSKKLLLSDSGFYLCAWSLAGGRETQYFGPGTRLLVL.